A single TCR beta chain is shown here with its context. Its antigen is unknown. One base away there is no much larger clone; base qualities are not given. Including the terminal cysteine and phenylalanine, the CDR3 comprises 13 residues. The CDR3 DNA has 39 bases and is translated from base 1. From a lookup of the germline V gene, CDR1 and CDR2 are SNHLY and FYNNEI. V lost 6 bases and J lost 4 bases, and the count of bases not matched to a germline gene is 3. The immunoSEQ Assay, a bias-controlled multiplex PCR, was used to amplify TCRbeta CDR3 regions from genomic DNA. The authors processed their data as follows. The number of nucleated cells in each sample was estimated from the amplification of reference gene primers within the assay. To quantify the absolute abundance of each unique TCRbeta CDR3 rearrangement, sequence reads were collapsed and filtered. For each sample, productive Simpson clonality was calculated by taking the square root of Simpson's diversity index across productive rearrangements. TCRdb limited this immuneACCESS table to in-frame rearrangements with V and J called. A share of clones is missing; checked studies link under half to unresolved V genes, and the rest is unexplained. V and J calls and clone size follow that table, whereas D and trimming were derived from the DNA. The sample data list under 20,000 clones, and about 85% of these were observed just once. The top ten clones comprise about a third of the sample.

These data come from a study of blood T cell repertoires in COVID-19 (dated by TCRdb to 2020 to 2021). Notes on the research overall: Samples covering the acute and convalescent phases of COVID-19 were provided by collaborators in the United States, Italy and Spain. A freely available public database, intended as a resource for researchers studying the immune response to SARS-CoV-2, is where the repertoires were released. Samples were obtained from the ongoing ImmuneRACE study (first 160 participants) and from approximately 1,200 subjects provided by 6 global collaborators. A de-identified subject ID, COVID-19 status, age in years and sex were almost always included in the sample metadata. The prospective study material was composed of cDNA or gDNA derived from T cells, B-cell-depleted T cells, or PBMCs. Where available, HLA class I and class II types were taken from metadata supplied by the sample provider and were not determined by assay-based typing. Subjects who had been exposed to COVID-19, were actively infected with it, or had recovered from it provided the deeply sampled blood TCRbeta repertoires that made up the dataset.

Whole blood was collected in K2EDTA tubes by collaborating institutions according to the institutions' own protocols. For TCRbeta analysis, collaborators shipped samples as frozen whole blood, isolated PBMCs, or DNA extracted from either of those sample types. General conclusions and limits of the study: The amount of clinical and demographic metadata varied by source and participant and was provided uncurated.

The source of this sequence is a human donor with active COVID-19. The donor label of this sample is uncertain. This sequence uses TRBV2 and TRBJ1-5, and 7 bases in between align with TRBD1. Sequencing was done on a sample of peripheral blood. The nucleotide sequence is given as TGTGCCAGCAGCGGACAGGCGAATCAGCCCCAGCATTTT. Its translation reads: CASSGQANQPQHF.